One and the same sample provided the 21 T cell receptor beta chains below, sequenced in a study of blood T cells in healthy people across ages (dated by TCRdb to the mid-2010s). Libraries were built with 5' RACE. The instrument given in TCRdb is Illumina HiSeq 2500. A second PCR of roughly 6 to 12 cycles was performed with a sample-barcoded 5' primer and a J-beta primer mix. Using fastp trimming at Q25 and MiXCR clonotype assembly, TCRdb reanalyzed the public sequencing data and kept in-frame beta chains. Each CDR3 protein appears once, grouped with its most common genes and DNA. Within this sample are about 1.1 million distinct CDR3 sequences, with more than 30% of them counted one time only. About an eighth of the sample comes from the top ten. What was sequenced was blood. Every receptor here comes from a man between 18 and 29 years old in good health.

This clonotype has only a few counts. The V gene is TRBV12-3 or TRBV12-4, the J gene TRBJ2-3; no clear D. Trimming removed 7 bases from V and 5 bases from J, with 16 bases in between. The CDR3 covers 14 residues. CDR3 bases: TGTGCCAGCATCCCCGTCCCAGGAGTAGATACGCAGTATTTT. The encoded protein is CASIPVPGVDTQYF.

The chain has TRBV2 and TRBJ2-7, with 9 positions matching TRBD1. V was pared by 6 bases and J by 0 bases, with 6 bases of the junction left unmatched. The V gene's germline CDR1 is SNHLY and CDR2 FYNNEI. CDR3 size: 15 residues. The CDR3 reads CASRPGQGFSYEQYF. Here the CDR3 DNA reads TGTGCCAGCAGACCGGGACAGGGATTCTCCTACGAGCAGTACTTC.

This chain links TRBV7-2 with TRBJ2-7; D not certain. The CDR3 totals 15 residues. The V end was cut by 2 bases, the J end by 0 bases, with 11 bases between. Germline CDR1 is SGHTA and CDR2 is FQGNSA. The CDR3 region is CASSLTAGPSYEQYF. Here the CDR3 DNA reads TGTGCCAGCAGCTTAACGGCAGGTCCCTCCTACGAGCAGTACTTC.

This clonotype has more than one count but fewer than ten. The V and J genes are TRBV5-1 and TRBJ2-3, with D possibly TRBD2 on 7 matching bases. Germline lookup yields CDR1 SGHRS and CDR2 YFSETQ. The CDR3 has 14 residues. In DNA form, the CDR3 reads TGCGCATCAGGGGAGGGGATAAGCACAGATACGCAGTATTTT. Encoded protein: CASGEGISTDTQYF.

J is TRBJ2-1 and V is TRBV13; the match to TRBD2 covers 10 bases. The J call is in doubt because the DNA end fits TRBJ2-7 better. This CDR3 comprises 17 residues. Per germline, CDR1 PRHDT and CDR2 FYEKMQ (reference sequence). The CDR3 here is CASSSRTSGGFYNEQYF. The CDR3, as DNA: TGTGCCAGCAGCTCCCGGACTAGCGGTGGGTTCTACAATGAGCAGTACTTC.

In its sample, this clonotype was seen many times. This rearrangement joins TRBV4-2 to TRBJ2-6; 7 nucleotides line up with TRBD1. V shed 0 bases, J shed 0 bases, and the junction held 5 bases outside the gene matches. The CDR3 loop spans 18 amino acids. CDR1 and CDR2 from the germline V gene are LGHNA and YNFKEQ. CDR3 amino acids: CASSQDWGQNSGANVLTF. The CDR3 nucleotides read TGTGCCAGCAGCCAAGATTGGGGACAGAACTCTGGGGCCAACGTCCTGACTTTC.

The genes are TRBV5-1 and TRBJ2-1, with 9 nucleotides matching TRBD2. J was trimmed by 5 bases and V by 3 bases; bases with no gene match: 9. Germline assignment: CDR1 SGHRS and CDR2 YFSETQ. This CDR3 has 16 residues. CDR3: CASSSTPTSGNNEQFF. The CDR3 DNA reads as TGCGCCAGCAGCTCGACCCCGACTAGCGGAAACAATGAGCAGTTCTTC. The full variable domain, completed using reference TRBV5-1 and TRBJ2-1, is KAGVTQTPRYLIKTRGQQVTLSCSPISGHRSVSWYQQTPGQGLQFLFEYFSETQRNKGNFPGRFSGRQFSNSRSEMNVSTLELGDSALYLCASSSTPTSGNNEQFFGPGTRLTVL.

The sample holds one count of this clonotype. V gene TRBV29-1 combines with J gene TRBJ2-1, with 7 bases identical to TRBD1. The V gene's germline CDR1 is SQVTM and CDR2 ANQGSEA. J was trimmed by 5 bases and V by 2 bases; bases with no gene match: 15. The CDR3 has 17 amino acids. CDR3 nucleotide sequence: TGCAGCGTTGAATCGAAGACAGGGTGGTATCACAACAATGAGCAGTTCTTC. Amino acids: CSVESKTGWYHNNEQFF.

The chain joins TRBV6-1 to TRBJ2-7, with D perhaps TRBD1 (6 bases). Germline assignment: CDR1 MNHNS and CDR2 SASEGT. There are 13 residues in the CDR3. V lost 5 bases and J 3 bases, leaving 11 bases between the germline ends. This CDR3 is CASSQRGIYEQYF. DNA for the CDR3: TGTGCCAGCAGTCAGAGGGGGATCTACGAGCAGTACTTC.

The chain is built from TRBV6-6 and TRBJ2-6; D perhaps matches TRBD1 (6 bases). The CDR3 runs to 16 residues. Germline V gene sequence: CDR1 MNHNY, CDR2 SVGAGI (reference sequence). Trimming removed 2 bases at V and 2 bases at J, with 10 bases between. The CDR3 sequence is CASSYATGTGANVLTF. DNA of the CDR3: TGTGCCAGCAGTTACGCTACAGGGACTGGGGCCAACGTCCTGACTTTC.

This rearrangement joins TRBV28 to TRBJ2-5; D call uncertain. The CDR3 spans 17 residues. Trimming took off 3 bases at V and 11 bases at J, with 28 bases between the two ends. From germline, CDR1 is MDHEN and CDR2 SYDVKM. The CDR3 region is CASSLVGFRGDHNEQYF. CDR3 DNA: TGTGCCAGCAGTTTGGTAGGATTCCGTGGGGATCACAATGAGCAGTACTTC.

CDR3 residues: CASSLLRDEENIQYF. The CDR3 DNA is TGTGCCAGCAGTTTACTGCGGGACGAAGAAAACATTCAGTACTTC. This chain joins TRBV28 and TRBJ2-7; a weak D match, TRBD2 (6 bases). The end of the DNA aligns better with TRBJ2-4, so the J call may be wrong. There are 15 residues in the CDR3. The germline V gene encodes CDR1 MDHEN and CDR2 SYDVKM.

This clonotype was picked up a small number of times. The CDR3 loop is CSAPMGGGYNQPQHF. CDR3 bases: TGCAGTGCTCCTATGGGCGGCGGATACAATCAGCCCCAGCATTTT. V is TRBV20-1 and J is TRBJ1-5; D call uncertain. This CDR3 spans 15 amino acids. The germline V gene encodes CDR1 DFQATT and CDR2 SNEGSKA (reference sequence). Deletions cut 5 bases from V and 3 bases from J, with 17 bases between.

The chain recombines TRBV30 with TRBJ2-3, with D perhaps matching TRBD2 (6 bases). The V and J ends lost 4 bases and 6 bases respectively, with 8 bases between them. Germline V gives CDR1 GTSNPN, CDR2 SVGIG (reference sequence). This CDR3 contains 11 residues. In nucleotides, the CDR3 is TGTGCCTGGACAAGCGGGGATACGCAGTATTTT. It is translated as CAWTSGDTQYF.

CDR3 sequence (DNA): TGCGCCAGCAGCGAACTGACTAGCGCAGAGACCCAGTACTTC. This encodes CASSELTSAETQYF. This chain joins TRBV10-2 and TRBJ2-5; 8 bases match TRBD2. Trimming removed 6 bases from V and 4 bases from J; junction bases left unmatched: 7. The CDR3 has 14 amino acids. From germline, CDR1 is WSHSY and CDR2 SAAADI.

This clonotype showed up just a few times. The J gene is TRBJ2-2, the V gene TRBV29-1; either TRBD1 or TRBD2 may supply D (5 bases each). Germline loops: CDR1 SQVTM, CDR2 ANQGSEA. V was pared by 8 bases and J by 2 bases, with 15 bases between. The CDR3 has 14 residues. The CDR3 region has the DNA TGCAGCACCACGACCGGGACCAACACCGGGGAGCTGTTTTTT. Translating it yields CSTTTGTNTGELFF.

This chain connects TRBV6-2 or TRBV6-3 to TRBJ1-6; unclear D gene. This CDR3 region has 17 residues. Germline CDR1 MNHEY, CDR2 SVGEGT. V gave up 2 bases and J gave up 7 bases, with 18 bases separating them. The CDR3 nucleotides are TGTGCCAGCAGTTACCCCCAATGGAAGGGAGAAAATTCACCCCTCCACTTT. This translates into CASSYPQWKGENSPLHF.

This clonotype has a handful of counts. The chain is built from TRBV5-1 and TRBJ1-1; TRBD1 matches at 8 bases. The CDR3 loop spans 15 amino acids. CDR1 SGHRS and CDR2 YFSETQ come from the germline V gene. With V trimmed by 4 bases and J by 0 bases, 5 bases remained unmatched. CDR3 DNA sequence: TGCGCCAGCAGCCCTTTGGACAGGGTGAACACTGAAGCTTTCTTT. It specifies CASSPLDRVNTEAFF.

This clonotype has just a few counts. The chain recombines TRBV5-1 with TRBJ1-1; the match to TRBD1 covers 9 bases. The V gene end was trimmed by 1 base and the J gene end by 4 bases; junction bases not matched to a gene: 11. Germline CDR1 and CDR2: SGHRS and YFSETQ. This CDR3 comprises 17 residues. The CDR3: CASSLRTGASLGTEAFF. CDR3 DNA: TGCGCCAGCAGCTTGCGGACAGGGGCCTCTTTGGGCACTGAAGCTTTCTTT.

This clonotype was picked up a small number of times. This chain uses TRBV7-9 with TRBJ2-4; 8 bases agree with TRBD1. Trimming removed 3 bases from V and 0 bases from J; junction bases left unmatched: 7. CDR1 is SEHNR and CDR2 is FQNEAQ in the germline V gene (reference sequence). The CDR3 consists of 17 residues. CDR3 nucleotides: TGTGCCAGCAGCTTCTTTGGGGACAGGAGAGCCAAAAACATTCAGTACTTC. Protein product: CASSFFGDRRAKNIQYF.

This chain connects TRBV6-5 to TRBJ1-1; 11 bases align to TRBD1. Per germline, CDR1 MNHEY and CDR2 SVGAGI. J gave up 1 base and V 0 bases, and 1 base lay outside the gene matches. This CDR3 comprises 16 residues. CDR3 sequence: CASSYSGTGGNTEAFF. CDR3 in DNA: TGTGCCAGCAGTTACTCGGGGACAGGGGGGAACACTGAAGCTTTCTTT.